These 6 T cell receptor beta chains came from one sample sequenced in a study of CXCR3-negative and CXCR3-positive naive CD8 T cells. Whole-study findings and limits: Hydrophobicity was higher for TRB CDR3s found in CXCR3-positive naive cells than in CXCR3-negative naive cells.

TRB cDNA libraries were made by UMI-labeled 5' RACE. TCRdb reprocessed the 5' RACE reads and keeps a single row for each CDR3 protein, giving no DNA. The sample table sets out about 130,000 distinct CDR3 sequences. For these TCRs, the target antigens are not known. Sequences were obtained from naive CXCR3+ CD8+ T cells from blood. Subset reported: CD45RO-CCR7+CD27+CD95- naive CD8+ T cells expressing CXCR3 (TNR3+). The receptors stem from a human donor in good health. Some clones in this sample may be carry-over from other donors' samples.

This chain joins TRBV28 and TRBJ1-5; TCRdb names TRBD1, which stays unverified in the absence of DNA. This CDR3 comprises 15 residues. Looked up from germline, CDR1 is MDHEN and CDR2 is SYDVKM. The CDR3 sequence is CASREEGLGNQPQHF.

The rearrangement links TRBV10-3 to TRBJ1-1. Germline CDR1 is ENHRY and CDR2 is SYGVKD. The CDR3 sequence is 13 residues long. CDR3 protein: CAISVDLNTEAFF.

The V and J genes are TRBV7-6 and TRBJ2-1; TCRdb returns TRBD1, unconfirmable since there is no DNA. The CDR3 is 18 amino acids. Germline V CDR1 and CDR2: SGHVS, FNYEAQ. CDR3 loop: CASSFEVPGPSSYNEQFF. Full variable domain (remainder filled in from reference TRBV7-6 and TRBJ2-1): GAGVSQSPRYKVTKRGQDVALRCDPISGHVSLYWYRQALGQGPEFLTYFNYEAQQDKSGLPNDRFSAERPEGSISTLTIQRTEQRDSAMYRCASSFEVPGPSSYNEQFFGPGTRLTVL.

The chain carries TRBV13 and TRBJ2-5. Germline V lookup: CDR1 PRHDT, CDR2 FYEKMQ (reference sequence). The CDR3 has 14 amino acids. The CDR3 region is CASSLRVSEETQYF.

The chain recombines TRBV5-6 with TRBJ2-7. Germline values: CDR1 SGHDT, CDR2 YYEEEE. The CDR3 is made up of 13 amino acids. CDR3: CASSLSGWDEQYF.

The V and J genes are TRBV19 and TRBJ2-7. The CDR3 contains 16 residues. CDR1 is LNHDA and CDR2 is SQIVND in the germline V gene (reference sequence). The CDR3 sequence: CASSPAWVAGSYEQYF.